The rows below give T cell receptor beta chains drawn from one sample of a study of T cell responses to AZD1222 COVID-19 vaccine. TCRdb keeps only in-frame clones here, not all; method: immunoSEQ multiplex PCR. This repertoire shows about 84,000 clones, roughly nine tenths found once; its top ten account for approximately 1.5%. This specimen was peripheral blood, taken on day 0 of AZD1222 vaccination. These receptors were collected from an adult in good health. The CDR3 runs from the conserved cysteine through the conserved F or W. The order of the fields is D gene, clone size, V gene, J gene, CDR3 protein, CDR3 DNA. D genes are given only for firm matches. Only part of the rows carry a size: once, few, many, or a class if the clone is expanded.

D: NA
size: NA
V: TRBV19
J: TRBJ1-5
CDR3: CASSPRTNQPQHF
DNA: TGTGCCAGTAGTCCCCGGACCAATCAGCCCCAGCATTTT

D: NA
size: few
V: TRBV3-1/TRBV3-2
J: TRBJ1-2
CDR3: CASSQARGWDNYGYTF
DNA: TGTGCCAGCAGCCAAGCGAGGGGATGGGACAACTATGGCTACACCTTC

D: NA
size: NA
V: TRBV12-3/TRBV12-4
J: TRBJ2-7
CDR3: CASGRVTYEQYF
DNA: TGTGCCAGCGGTAGGGTTACCTACGAGCAGTACTTC

D: NA
size: NA
V: TRBV19
J: TRBJ1-5
CDR3: CASSRRGVSNQPQHF
DNA: TGTGCCAGTAGTCGGCGGGGTGTTAGCAATCAGCCCCAGCATTTT

D: TRBD2
size: NA
V: TRBV30
J: TRBJ2-1
CDR3: CAYRLAGYYNEQFF
DNA: TGTGCCTACCGACTAGCGGGATACTACAATGAGCAGTTCTTC

D: NA
size: NA
V: TRBV30
J: TRBJ1-4
CDR3: CAWGGGYEKLFF
DNA: TGTGCCTGGGGCGGGGGATACGAAAAACTGTTTTTT

D: NA
size: once
V: TRBV30
J: TRBJ2-3
CDR3: CAWSHEGRTDTQYF
DNA: TGTGCCTGGAGTCACGAGGGCCGCACAGATACGCAGTATTTT

D: NA
size: once
V: TRBV19
J: TRBJ1-6
CDR3: CASSMILRGTYNSPLHF
DNA: TGTGCCAGTAGTATGATCTTGAGGGGGACCTATAATTCACCCCTCCACTTT

D: NA
size: NA
V: TRBV15
J: TRBJ1-1
CDR3: CATSPRGTLMNTEAFF
DNA: TGTGCCACCAGCCCCCGTGGGACATTAATGAACACTGAAGCTTTCTTT

D: TRBD1
size: NA
V: TRBV19
J: TRBJ1-2
CDR3: CASSIDTGQGARGYTF
DNA: TGTGCCAGTAGTATAGATACGGGACAGGGGGCGCGAGGCTACACCTTC

D: NA
size: NA
V: TRBV12-3/TRBV12-4
J: TRBJ2-7
CDR3: CASSSATSYEQYF
DNA: TGTGCCAGCAGTTCTGCGACTAGCTACGAGCAGTACTTC

D: NA
size: NA
V: TRBV30
J: TRBJ2-2
CDR3: CAWSLARNTGELFF
DNA: TGTGCCTGGAGTCTCGCGCGAAACACCGGGGAGCTGTTTTTT

D: NA
size: NA
V: TRBV29-1
J: TRBJ1-2
CDR3: CSVGGNYGYTF
DNA: TGCAGCGTTGGTGGAAACTATGGCTACACCTTC

D: NA
size: NA
V: TRBV7-3
J: TRBJ1-1
CDR3: CASSDGPMNTEAFF
DNA: TGTGCCAGCAGCGACGGACCCATGAACACTGAAGCTTTCTTT

D: TRBD2
size: NA
V: TRBV7-3
J: TRBJ2-1
CDR3: CASSSDLTSGSRGGQFF
DNA: TGTGCCAGCAGCTCCGACCTGACTAGCGGGAGTCGGGGTGGGCAGTTCTTC

D: TRBD1
size: NA
V: TRBV7-9
J: TRBJ1-5
CDR3: CASSFMVEGAGNQPQHF
DNA: TGTGCCAGCAGCTTTATGGTAGAGGGGGCCGGCAATCAGCCCCAGCATTTT

D: NA
size: NA
V: TRBV2
J: TRBJ2-5
CDR3: CASKGLQETQYF
DNA: TGTGCCAGCAAGGGGCTTCAAGAGACCCAGTACTTC

D: NA
size: NA
V: TRBV11-2
J: TRBJ2-5
CDR3: CASSKGPQETQYF
DNA: TGTGCCAGCAGCAAGGGACCGCAAGAGACCCAGTACTTC

D: NA
size: NA
V: TRBV3-1/TRBV3-2
J: TRBJ1-2
CDR3: CASSRRTDDGYTF
DNA: TGTGCCAGCAGCCGCCGGACAGATGATGGCTACACCTTC

D: NA
size: NA
V: TRBV5-1
J: TRBJ2-7
CDR3: CASSLTSYEQYF
DNA: TGCGCCAGCAGCTTGACAAGCTACGAGCAGTACTTC

D: NA
size: few
V: TRBV2
J: TRBJ1-6
CDR3: CASSEVGRHRIPLHF
DNA: TGTGCCAGCAGTGAAGTGGGACGGCATCGAATTCCCCTCCACTTT

D: TRBD2
size: once
V: TRBV11-1
J: TRBJ2-1
CDR3: CASSLVGLAAYNEQFF
DNA: TGTGCCAGCAGCTTAGTTGGACTAGCGGCCTACAATGAGCAGTTCTTC

D: TRBD2
size: once
V: TRBV3-1/TRBV3-2
J: TRBJ2-2
CDR3: CASSHLLRGSSPGELFF
DNA: TGTGCCAGCAGCCATTTACTTCGCGGGAGTAGCCCCGGGGAGCTGTTTTTT

D: TRBD1
size: NA
V: TRBV6-2/TRBV6-3
J: TRBJ1-1
CDR3: CASSTGATEAFF
DNA: TGTGCCAGCAGTACAGGGGCCACTGAAGCTTTCTTT

D: TRBD2
size: NA
V: TRBV7-9
J: TRBJ2-2
CDR3: CASQTSGINTGELFF
DNA: TGTGCCAGCCAGACTAGCGGGATTAACACCGGGGAGCTGTTTTTT

D: TRBD2
size: NA
V: TRBV7-2
J: TRBJ2-3
CDR3: CASRFGTSGTTDTQYF
DNA: TGTGCCAGCAGATTCGGGACTAGCGGGACCACAGATACGCAGTATTTT

D: NA
size: NA
V: TRBV9
J: TRBJ2-7
CDR3: CASSVAPAYEQYF
DNA: TGTGCCAGCAGCGTAGCGCCAGCTTACGAGCAGTACTTC

D: NA
size: once
V: TRBV21-1
J: TRBJ2-7
CDR3: CASSNGLAGGGSTSYEQYF
DNA: TGTGCCAGCAGCAACGGACTAGCGGGAGGTGGGTCTACCTCCTACGAGCAGTACTTC

D: TRBD1
size: NA
V: TRBV15
J: TRBJ1-1
CDR3: CATSEAGTGDTEAFF
DNA: TGTGCCACCAGCGAGGCCGGGACAGGGGACACTGAAGCTTTCTTT

D: TRBD1
size: NA
V: TRBV25-1
J: TRBJ1-1
CDR3: CASNPGTGVGTEAFF
DNA: TGTGCCAGCAACCCAGGGACAGGGGTTGGCACTGAAGCTTTCTTT

D: NA
size: few
V: TRBV5-4
J: TRBJ1-2
CDR3: CASSLAGANGYTF
DNA: TGTGCCAGCAGCTTGGCGGGGGCGAACGGCTACACCTTC

D: NA
size: NA
V: TRBV10-1
J: TRBJ2-7
CDR3: CASSESIWGVEQYF
DNA: TGCGCCAGCAGTGAGTCGATATGGGGTGTCGAGCAGTACTTC

D: TRBD2
size: few
V: TRBV10-3
J: TRBJ2-3
CDR3: CAIMSSGTTDTQYF
DNA: TGTGCCATAATGTCAAGCGGGACCACCGATACGCAGTATTTT

D: TRBD1
size: NA
V: TRBV19
J: TRBJ1-1
CDR3: CASWKGQGAPNTEAFF
DNA: TGTGCCAGTTGGAAGGGACAGGGGGCCCCGAACACTGAAGCTTTCTTT

D: NA
size: NA
V: TRBV6-5
J: TRBJ2-5
CDR3: CASSSNLLAYQETQYF
DNA: TGTGCCAGCAGTTCAAACCTTCTAGCGTACCAAGAGACCCAGTACTTC

D: NA
size: NA
V: TRBV28
J: TRBJ1-4
CDR3: CASRPTLGEKLFF
DNA: TGTGCCAGCAGACCTACCCTGGGCGAAAAACTGTTTTTT

D: NA
size: NA
V: TRBV28
J: TRBJ1-2
CDR3: CASSLREGYTF
DNA: TGTGCCAGCAGTTTAAGGGAGGGCTACACCTTC

D: TRBD2
size: NA
V: TRBV7-2
J: TRBJ2-2
CDR3: CASSHRPGLPRAGELFF
DNA: TGTGCCAGCAGCCACAGACCGGGACTACCCAGGGCCGGGGAGCTGTTTTTT

D: TRBD2
size: NA
V: TRBV7-3
J: TRBJ2-5
CDR3: CASSPKRTRGETQYF
DNA: TGTGCCAGCAGCCCGAAGCGGACTAGGGGAGAGACCCAGTACTTC

D: NA
size: NA
V: TRBV11-2
J: TRBJ2-1
CDR3: CASSLGGAPHNEQFF
DNA: TGTGCCAGCAGCTTAGGAGGGGCCCCCCACAATGAGCAGTTCTTC

D: TRBD2
size: NA
V: TRBV3-1/TRBV3-2
J: TRBJ2-1
CDR3: CASSPSGREYNEQFF
DNA: TGTGCCAGCAGCCCTAGCGGGAGGGAATACAATGAGCAGTTCTTC

D: NA
size: few
V: TRBV5-4
J: TRBJ1-2
CDR3: CASSLGGRQGVGYTF
DNA: TGTGCCAGCAGCTTGGGCGGCCGCCAGGGAGTGGGCTACACCTTC

D: NA
size: NA
V: TRBV19
J: TRBJ2-5
CDR3: CASSGGSNLETQYF
DNA: TGTGCCAGTAGTGGCGGGTCTAACCTAGAGACCCAGTACTTC

D: NA
size: NA
V: TRBV29-1
J: TRBJ1-4
CDR3: CSVDSGEKLFF
DNA: TGCAGCGTTGACAGCGGGGAAAAACTGTTTTTT

D: TRBD2
size: NA
V: TRBV5-1
J: TRBJ2-1
CDR3: CASTQTSGIGVNEQFF
DNA: TGCGCCAGCACCCAGACTAGCGGGATAGGAGTCAATGAGCAGTTCTTC

D: NA
size: NA
V: TRBV6-5
J: TRBJ1-5
CDR3: CASGLRQSNQPQHF
DNA: TGTGCCAGCGGCCTAAGACAGAGCAATCAGCCCCAGCATTTT

D: NA
size: NA
V: TRBV2
J: TRBJ2-2
CDR3: CASTRQSSNTGELFF
DNA: TGTGCCAGCACCAGACAATCCTCGAACACCGGGGAGCTGTTTTTT

D: TRBD1
size: NA
V: TRBV5-1
J: TRBJ1-4
CDR3: CASSLGPPGQGEEKLFF
DNA: TGCGCCAGCAGCCTGGGCCCCCCGGGACAGGGTGAGGAAAAACTGTTTTTT

D: NA
size: NA
V: TRBV6-6
J: TRBJ1-2
CDR3: CASSLVGGYTF
DNA: TGTGCCAGCAGTCTGGTTGGTGGCTACACCTTC

D: NA
size: NA
V: TRBV14
J: TRBJ2-3
CDR3: CASSTLPKVATDTQYF
DNA: TGTGCCAGCAGTACCCTCCCGAAGGTAGCAACAGATACGCAGTATTTT

D: TRBD2
size: NA
V: TRBV9
J: TRBJ2-5
CDR3: CASSVGTLAGQETQYF
DNA: TGTGCCAGCAGCGTAGGAACCCTAGCGGGGCAAGAGACCCAGTACTTC

D: TRBD1
size: NA
V: TRBV6-5
J: TRBJ1-2
CDR3: CASRKGQGVKTF
DNA: TGTGCCAGCAGGAAGGGACAGGGGGTAAAAACCTTC

D: TRBD1
size: NA
V: TRBV6-5
J: TRBJ2-7
CDR3: CASSPSTGKFREQYF
DNA: TGTGCCAGCAGTCCGTCGACAGGGAAATTTAGGGAGCAGTACTTC